The 10 T cell receptor beta chains in this list originate from one sample, sequenced in a study of PD-L1 blockade in urothelial cancer (dated by TCRdb to 2015 to 2018). Library method: the immunoSEQ multiplex PCR assay. Drawn from immuneACCESS, this table holds only the in-frame rearrangements with V and J called that TCRdb kept. Clones are partly lost; checked studies trace under half to an unresolved V gene and leave the rest unexplained. The sample has around 100,000 clones on record, nearly 90% of them singletons. 1.5% to 2% of the sample comes from the top ten. In light of the paper, this sample's time point label describes: pretreatment peripheral blood. The specimen was PBMCs, collected around atezolizumab (anti-PD-L1) treatment. Receptor source: a man aged 55 to 70 with urothelial cancer.

This clone was seen only once. The chain recombines TRBV7-9 with TRBJ2-3; D is unresolved. V shed 5 bases and J shed 3 bases, with 6 bases lying between them. CDR1 SEHNR and CDR2 FQNEAQ come from the germline V gene (reference sequence). The CDR3 length is 12 residues. CDR3 in amino acids: CASSPGTDTQYF. The CDR3 nucleotides read TGTGCCAGCAGCCCCGGGACAGATACGCAGTATTTT.

The DNA for the CDR3 is TGTGCCAGCTCGAGGCAAGACCGAGAGACCCAGTACTTC. It translates to CASSRQDRETQYF. V and J are TRBV7-2 and TRBJ2-5; the D is unclear. The ends were cut back, 8 bases at V and 4 bases at J, with 14 bases in the middle. Germline values: CDR1 SGHTA, CDR2 FQGNSA. The CDR3 contains 13 residues.

The V gene is TRBV4-2, the J gene TRBJ1-1, with D perhaps matching TRBD1 (5 bases). The V end was cut by 3 bases, the J end by 0 bases, with 8 bases between. The CDR3 runs 14 residues. Germline V gene lookup returns CDR1 LGHNA and CDR2 YNFKEQ. In DNA, the CDR3 is TGTGCCAGCAGCCAGGGGGACTTGAACACTGAAGCTTTCTTT. Its translation is CASSQGDLNTEAFF.

The V and J genes are TRBV19 and TRBJ1-3; 7 positions agree with TRBD1. Germline CDR1 LNHDA, CDR2 SQIVND (reference sequence). Germline trimming cut 6 bases from V and 0 bases from J; bases unmatched to any gene: 8. There are 16 residues in the CDR3. In DNA, the CDR3 is TGTGCCAGTAGGAGAAGGGGGCCTAGCTCTGGAAACACCATATATTTT. This encodes CASRRRGPSSGNTIYF.

V is TRBV6-1 and J is TRBJ1-1; perhaps TRBD1 as D (5 bases). Germline-derived CDR1 and CDR2 are MNHNS and SASEGT. This CDR3 is 12 amino acids long. Trimming shortened V by 0 bases and J by 11 bases, and 10 bases separated the two germline ends. For the CDR3, the DNA is TGTGCCAGCAGTGAAGCGGCAGGGCGGGCTTTCTTT. Protein: CASSEAAGRAFF.

The rearrangement links TRBV2 to TRBJ1-4, with TRBD1 matching over 10 bases. This CDR3 has 16 amino acids. The V gene end was trimmed by 8 bases and the J gene end by 2 bases; junction bases not matched to a gene: 8. Germline V gene sequence: CDR1 SNHLY, CDR2 FYNNEI. The CDR3 sequence: CASDRGRRLTNEKLFF. CDR3 DNA: TGTGCCAGCGACAGGGGGCGAAGGTTGACTAATGAAAAACTGTTTTTT.

The chain has TRBV7-2 and TRBJ1-2; 10 bases are a match to TRBD1. The J segment lost 4 bases and the V segment lost 4 bases, leaving 9 bases of the junction unmatched. This CDR3 has 16 amino acids. Germline-derived CDR1 and CDR2 are SGHTA and FQGNSA. The CDR3 region has the DNA TGTGCCAGCAGCTACAAGGGACAGGGGCGATCCTATGGCTACACCTTC. It translates to CASSYKGQGRSYGYTF.

The rearrangement joins TRBV13 to TRBJ2-5, with 11 bases fitting TRBD2. The CDR3 covers 15 residues. Germline V gene data show CDR1 as PRHDT and CDR2 as FYEKMQ (reference sequence). After removal of 6 bases from V and 5 bases from J, the junction contained 8 bases not matched to a gene. The CDR3 DNA is TGTGCCAGCAGGGGTAGCGGGAGGGTATTGGAGACCCAGTACTTC. Protein sequence: CASRGSGRVLETQYF.

The gene calls are TRBV6-1 and TRBJ2-7; D remains unclear. This CDR3 has 13 residues. Trimming removed 4 bases at V and 1 base at J, with 8 bases between. Germline lookup yields CDR1 MNHNS and CDR2 SASEGT. The CDR3 reads CASSVNPSYEQYF. The CDR3 DNA reads TGTGCCAGCAGTGTAAATCCGTCCTACGAGCAGTACTTC.

This clone appeared a few times. The chain employs TRBV9 and TRBJ2-5; D ambiguous. The CDR3 is made up of 12 amino acids. The V gene's germline CDR1 is SGDLS and CDR2 YYNGEE. V was trimmed by 2 bases and J by 3 bases, leaving 5 bases between them. CDR3 nucleotide sequence: TGTGCCAGCAGCGTGTCCGAAGAGACCCAGTACTTC. Its translation: CASSVSEETQYF.